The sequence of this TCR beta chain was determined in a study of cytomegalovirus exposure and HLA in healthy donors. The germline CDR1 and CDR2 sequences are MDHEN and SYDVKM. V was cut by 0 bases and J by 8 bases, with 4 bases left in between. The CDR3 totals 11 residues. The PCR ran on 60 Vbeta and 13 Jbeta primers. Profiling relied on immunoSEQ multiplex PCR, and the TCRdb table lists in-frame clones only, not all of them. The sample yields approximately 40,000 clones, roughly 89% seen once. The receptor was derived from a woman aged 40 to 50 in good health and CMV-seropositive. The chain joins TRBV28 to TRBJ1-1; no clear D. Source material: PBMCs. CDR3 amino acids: CASSLWGEAFF. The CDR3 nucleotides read TGTGCCAGCAGTTTATGGGGCGAAGCTTTCTTT.